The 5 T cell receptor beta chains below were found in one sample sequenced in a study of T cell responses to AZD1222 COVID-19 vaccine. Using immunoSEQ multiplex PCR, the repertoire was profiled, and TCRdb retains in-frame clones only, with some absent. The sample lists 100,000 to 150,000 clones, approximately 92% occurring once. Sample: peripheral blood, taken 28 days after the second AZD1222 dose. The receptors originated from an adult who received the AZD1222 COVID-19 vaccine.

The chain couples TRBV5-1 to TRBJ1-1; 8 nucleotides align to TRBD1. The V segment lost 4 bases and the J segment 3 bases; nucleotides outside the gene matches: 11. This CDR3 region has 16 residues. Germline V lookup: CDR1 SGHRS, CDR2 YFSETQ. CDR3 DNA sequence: TGCGCCAGCAGCCCCAACTCAGGGGGCGTAGACACTGAAGCTTTCTTT. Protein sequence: CASSPNSGGVDTEAFF.

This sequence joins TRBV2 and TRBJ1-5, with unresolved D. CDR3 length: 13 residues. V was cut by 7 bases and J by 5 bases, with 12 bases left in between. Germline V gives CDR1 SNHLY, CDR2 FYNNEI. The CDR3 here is CASTPGVYQPQHF. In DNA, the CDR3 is TGTGCCAGCACTCCCGGGGTGTATCAGCCCCAGCATTTT.

This chain's CDR3 is CASSLTQGSTDTQYF. CDR3 nucleotides: TGTGCCAGCAGCTTAACACAGGGAAGCACAGATACGCAGTATTTT. This chain links TRBV7-3 with TRBJ2-3, with D maybe TRBD1 (6 bases). There are 15 residues in the CDR3. Per germline, CDR1 SGHTA and CDR2 FQGTGA. The V gene lost 0 bases and the J gene lost 0 bases, with 7 bases spanning the gap.

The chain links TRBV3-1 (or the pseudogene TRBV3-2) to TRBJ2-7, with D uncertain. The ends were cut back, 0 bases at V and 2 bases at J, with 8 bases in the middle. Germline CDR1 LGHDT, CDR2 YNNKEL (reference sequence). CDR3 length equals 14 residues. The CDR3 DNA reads TGTGCCAGCAGCCAAGATGTGGCGGCCTACGAGCAGTACTTC. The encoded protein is CASSQDVAAYEQYF.

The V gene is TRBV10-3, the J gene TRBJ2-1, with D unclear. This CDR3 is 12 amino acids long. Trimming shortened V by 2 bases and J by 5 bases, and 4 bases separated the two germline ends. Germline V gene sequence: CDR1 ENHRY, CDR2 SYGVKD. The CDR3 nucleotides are TGTGCCATCAGTGAGGTGCACAATGAGCAGTTCTTC. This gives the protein CAISEVHNEQFF.